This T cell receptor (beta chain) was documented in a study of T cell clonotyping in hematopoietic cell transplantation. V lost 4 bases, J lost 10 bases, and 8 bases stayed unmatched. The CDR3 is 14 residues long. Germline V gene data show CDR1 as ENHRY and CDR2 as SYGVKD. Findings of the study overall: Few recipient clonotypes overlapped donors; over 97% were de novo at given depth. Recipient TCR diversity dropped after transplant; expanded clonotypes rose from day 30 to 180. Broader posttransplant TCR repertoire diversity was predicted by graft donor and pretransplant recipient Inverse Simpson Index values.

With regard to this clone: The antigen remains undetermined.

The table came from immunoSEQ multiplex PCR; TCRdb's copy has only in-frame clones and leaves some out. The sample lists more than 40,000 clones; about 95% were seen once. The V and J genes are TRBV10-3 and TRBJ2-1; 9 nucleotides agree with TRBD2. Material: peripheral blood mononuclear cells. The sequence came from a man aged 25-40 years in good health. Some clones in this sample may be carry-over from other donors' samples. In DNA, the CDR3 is TGTGCCATCAGTGGACTAGCGGCCCCCGGCGAGCAGTTCTTC. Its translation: CAISGLAAPGEQFF.